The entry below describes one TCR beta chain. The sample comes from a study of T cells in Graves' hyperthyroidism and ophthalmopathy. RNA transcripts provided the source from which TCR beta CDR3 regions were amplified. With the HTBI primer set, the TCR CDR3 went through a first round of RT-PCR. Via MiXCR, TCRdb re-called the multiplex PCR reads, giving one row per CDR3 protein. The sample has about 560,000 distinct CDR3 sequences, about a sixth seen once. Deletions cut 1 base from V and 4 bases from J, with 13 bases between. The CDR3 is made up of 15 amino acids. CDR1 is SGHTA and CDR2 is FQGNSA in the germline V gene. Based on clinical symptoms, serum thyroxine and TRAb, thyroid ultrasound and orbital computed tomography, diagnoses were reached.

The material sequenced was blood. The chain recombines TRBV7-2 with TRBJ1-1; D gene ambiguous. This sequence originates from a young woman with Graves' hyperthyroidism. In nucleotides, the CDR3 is TGTGCCAGCAGCTTAGAAGGTACAAGGGTCACTGAAGCTTTCTTT. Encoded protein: CASSLEGTRVTEAFF.